The subject of this entry is one T cell receptor beta chain. Using immunoSEQ multiplex PCR, the repertoire was profiled, and TCRdb retains in-frame clones only, with some absent. Among approximately 70,000 clones, around 86% were seen once, and the ten largest hold about an eighth. This entry comes from a study of blood T cell repertoires in COVID-19. Across the whole study: Some COVID-19 samples were acute and others convalescent; all came from the United States, Italy and Spain. From T cells, B-cell-depleted T cells, or PBMCs came the material, which was cDNA or gDNA.

This clonotype originated in a woman aged 60-75 years with acute or convalescent COVID-19. The sample taken for sequencing was peripheral blood.

CDR3 in amino acids: CASSLAGGVEQFF. CDR3 in DNA: TGTGCCAGCAGCTTAGCGGGGGGGGTTGAGCAGTTCTTC. The V and J genes are TRBV11-2 and TRBJ2-1; 8 positions match TRBD2. CDR1 and CDR2 from the germline V gene are SGHAT and FQNNGV. V dropped 1 base and J dropped 9; count of bases not matched to a gene: 2. This CDR3 contains 13 residues.